In this sample, the clone carrying this TCR beta chain is medium-sized. The antigen is not known. From about 19-30 mg of unsorted bulk tissue, DNA and RNA were co-extracted together. Five separate regions of each tumor underwent sampling. Tumor samples each held over 80% viable tumor cells. CDR1 is SGHAT, CDR2 FQNNGV, per germline. CDR3 size: 15 residues. V dropped 2 bases and J dropped 4; count of bases not matched to a gene: 4. This sample was included in a study of tumor-infiltrating lymphocytes in primary liver carcinoma. Making TCR beta cDNA involved 400 to 600 ng total RNA and a constant-region primer. Employing slightly modified ARM-PCR, three nested multiplex PCR rounds were run, and these gave rise to the TCR beta libraries. Running roughly 10 cycles apiece, the first two PCR rounds relied on TRBV1-TRBV30 forward primers together with a C-beta reverse primer. One entry per CDR3 protein, called by TCRdb with MiXCR from the multiplex PCR reads. The sample has approximately 110,000 distinct CDR3 sequences, 60% to 70% seen once; the top ten hold roughly 9%.

Findings and caveats of the study: Tumor samples exhibited a significantly greater top-250-clone fraction than blood samples (p = 0.039). Tumor region pairs shared more overlap than did tumor-adjacent and tumor-blood pairs.

The sequenced sample consisted of liver tumor tissue from sampling region 1. As to subset: tumor region T1, superior pole. The clonotype comes from a woman aged 55-69 years with primary liver carcinoma and hepatitis B virus infection. V usage is TRBV11-2 and J usage is TRBJ2-1; 8 positions match TRBD2. The CDR3 region is CASSLRTSGYNEQFF. As DNA, the CDR3 is TGTGCCAGCAGCTTAAGAACTAGCGGATACAATGAGCAGTTCTTC.